This T cell receptor (beta chain) was captured by sequencing in a study of spatial heterogeneity in lung cancer. Study-wide context: There were, on average, more than 9.5 raw-read appearances for each unique TCR and UMI combination.

Documented time point: sample taken at primary tumor resection. From tumor, nontumor lung or frozen PBMC, whole RNA was taken unsorted for sequencing. TCR cDNA molecules each had a unique molecular identifier. TCRdb analysed the 5' RACE reads with MiXCR anew, one entry per CDR3 protein. The table has roughly 48,000 distinct CDR3 sequences, 12% seen once. This clonotype was observed a few times. Per the germline V gene, CDR1 is PRHDT and CDR2 is FYEKMQ (reference sequence). The CDR3 is 16 amino acids. Trimming at V came to 3 bases and at J to 0 bases, leaving 0 bases not matched to a gene. Sequencing used PBMCs, obtained at surgery. The source is a female donor with early-stage non-small cell lung cancer. The chain uses TRBV13 and TRBJ2-2, with 11 bases lining up with TRBD2. CDR3 bases: TGTGCCAGCAGCTTGACTAGCGGGGCGAACACCGGGGAGCTGTTTTTT. The encoded protein is CASSLTSGANTGELFF.